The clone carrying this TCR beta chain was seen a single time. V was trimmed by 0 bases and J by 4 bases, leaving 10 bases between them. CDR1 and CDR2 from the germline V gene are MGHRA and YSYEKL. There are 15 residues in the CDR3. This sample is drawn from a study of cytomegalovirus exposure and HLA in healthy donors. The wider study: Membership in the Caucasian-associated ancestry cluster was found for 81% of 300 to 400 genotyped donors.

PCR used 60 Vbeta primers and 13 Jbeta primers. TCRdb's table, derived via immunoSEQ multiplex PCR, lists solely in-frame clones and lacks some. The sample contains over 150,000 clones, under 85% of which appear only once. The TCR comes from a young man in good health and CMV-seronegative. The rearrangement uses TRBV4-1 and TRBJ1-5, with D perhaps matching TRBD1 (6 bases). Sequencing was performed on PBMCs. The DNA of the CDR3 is TGCGCCAGCAGCCAAGAGGGGACAACTAATCAGCCCCAGCATTTT. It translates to CASSQEGTTNQPQHF.